The 20 T cell receptor beta chains below all came from one sample that was sequenced in a study of blood T cell repertoires in COVID-19. Assay used: immunoSEQ multiplex PCR; TCRdb lists only in-frame clones, some missing. The repertoire holds roughly 200,000 clones, with approximately 84% as singletons. The material sequenced was peripheral blood. The receptors come from a man aged 45-60 years with active or convalescent COVID-19.

V is TRBV9 and J is TRBJ2-7; D possibly corresponds to TRBD1 (6 bases). Deletions cut 0 bases from V and 4 bases from J, with 14 bases between. CDR1 is SGDLS, CDR2 YYNGEE, per germline. The CDR3 spans 15 residues. Written as DNA, the CDR3 is TGTGCCAGCAGCGTAGGGGCAGGGGCAGGGTACGAGCAGTACTTC. It is translated as CASSVGAGAGYEQYF.

For this clone: This sample also contains other DNA sequences that code for the same CDR3. The chain combines TRBV12-3 or TRBV12-4 with TRBJ1-5; D is perhaps TRBD1 (5 bases). The V and J ends lost 3 bases and 7 bases respectively, with 10 bases between them. The CDR3 totals 13 residues. CDR3 sequence reads: CASSFGGGQPQHF. For the CDR3, the DNA is TGTGCCAGCAGTTTCGGGGGTGGGCAGCCCCAGCATTTT.

This clone was counted a single time. The V and J genes are TRBV7-3 and TRBJ2-5, with TRBD2 identical over 9 bases. Trimming removed 5 bases from V and 5 bases from J; junction bases left unmatched: 9. Germline V gene data show CDR1 as SGHTA and CDR2 as FQGTGA. This CDR3 comprises 15 residues. CDR3 sequence (DNA): TGTGCCAGCAGCCGCGGAGGCGGGGGGGCTGAGACCCAGTACTTC. This sequence encodes CASSRGGGGAETQYF.

The chain couples TRBV3-1 (or the pseudogene TRBV3-2) to TRBJ1-6, with D possibly matching TRBD1 (5 bases). The CDR3 runs to 15 residues. CDR1 is LGHDT, CDR2 YNNKEL, per germline (reference sequence). The V gene lost 1 base and the J gene lost 9 bases, with 13 bases spanning the gap. The CDR3 region has the DNA TGTGCCAGCAGCCAAGCAAGACAGAGCCGTTCACCCCTCCACTTT. Its translation: CASSQARQSRSPLHF.

This rearrangement joins TRBV19 to TRBJ2-2, with D uncertain. Germline CDR1 reads LNHDA; CDR2 reads SQIVND (reference sequence). Between the trimmed V and J ends, which lost 2 bases and 2 bases, there was a span of 9 bases. The CDR3 is 15 amino acids. The CDR3 region has the DNA TGTGCCAGTAGTATACTACTGCTTAACACCGGGGAGCTGTTTTTT. Amino acid sequence: CASSILLLNTGELFF.

V usage is TRBV19 and J usage is TRBJ2-5; no reliable D call. V was pared by 4 bases and J by 5 bases, with 11 bases between. CDR1 and CDR2 (germline): LNHDA, SQIVND (reference sequence). The CDR3 totals 13 residues. CDR3: CASSRSVEETQYF. CDR3 coding DNA: TGTGCCAGTAGTAGATCGGTGGAGGAGACCCAGTACTTC.

This chain uses TRBV7-2 with TRBJ2-7; 7 bases are shared with TRBD1. Germline CDR1 SGHTA, CDR2 FQGNSA. V shed 0 bases and J 0 bases; nucleotides not matched to a gene: 2. The CDR3 spans 15 residues. The CDR3 region is CASSLAGQISYEQYF. The DNA of the CDR3 is TGTGCCAGCAGCTTAGCGGGACAGATCTCCTACGAGCAGTACTTC.

This rearrangement joins TRBV30 to TRBJ2-6; D not certain. CDR1 and CDR2 (germline): GTSNPN, SVGIG (reference sequence). Trimming pared 5 bases from V and 0 bases from J, leaving 14 bases between. CDR3 length: 16 amino acids. As DNA, the CDR3 is TGTGCCTGGGCTCGGGTGGTGGGCTCTGGGGCCAACGTCCTGACTTTC. This translates into CAWARVVGSGANVLTF.

This clone showed up just a few times. The rearrangement links TRBV30 to TRBJ1-6; unclear D gene. This CDR3 contains 15 residues. From germline, CDR1 is GTSNPN and CDR2 SVGIG (reference sequence). Trimming removed 3 bases at V and 0 bases at J, with 9 bases between. The chain's CDR3 is CAWRVGSSYNSPLHF. CDR3 DNA sequence: TGTGCCTGGAGGGTAGGGAGCTCCTATAATTCACCCCTCCACTTT.

The chain links TRBV3-1 (or the pseudogene TRBV3-2) to TRBJ2-5, with D possibly TRBD2 on 5 matching bases. CDR3 length equals 15 residues. Germline-derived CDR1 and CDR2 are LGHDT and YNNKEL (reference sequence). V was clipped by 0 bases and J by 5 bases, with 13 bases between them. In nucleotides, the CDR3 is TGTGCCAGCAGCCAAGACTGGGCGACGGGGGAGACCCAGTACTTC. Protein: CASSQDWATGETQYF.

The V gene is TRBV9, the J gene TRBJ2-1; 10 nucleotides agree with TRBD2. Unmatched junction bases numbered 9, after V lost 0 bases and J lost 6 bases. Germline CDR1 is SGDLS and CDR2 is YYNGEE. This CDR3 region has 17 residues. Written as DNA, the CDR3 is TGTGCCAGCAGCGTAGAGGTCGGAGCGGGGGGGCGCAATGAGCAGTTCTTC. Translated, it gives CASSVEVGAGGRNEQFF.

This clone has more than one count but fewer than ten. The gene calls are TRBV6-4 and TRBJ1-5, with D possibly matching TRBD1 (6 bases). From germline, CDR1 is MRHNA and CDR2 SNTAGT. Trimming stripped 7 bases from V and 4 bases from J, with 14 bases between. The CDR3 spans 14 residues. The DNA for the CDR3 is TGTGCCAGCAATCAACAGGGTTCAAATCAGCCCCAGCATTTT. Translating it yields CASNQQGSNQPQHF.

The rearrangement uses TRBV29-1 and TRBJ1-2, with 10 bases matching TRBD1. The J segment lost 4 bases and the V segment lost 3 bases, leaving 11 bases of the junction unmatched. The CDR3 is made up of 16 amino acids. Germline V gene data show CDR1 as SQVTM and CDR2 as ANQGSEA. CDR3 residues: CSVDGFRTGGTYGYTF. The CDR3 bases are TGCAGCGTTGATGGGTTCCGGACAGGGGGTACCTATGGCTACACCTTC.

The chain uses TRBV4-3 and TRBJ1-5; D ambiguous. The germline CDR1 and CDR2 sequences are LGHNA and YSLEER. Trimming stripped 0 bases from V and 7 bases from J, with 7 bases between. The CDR3 runs to 13 residues. CDR3 sequence: CASSQDRGQPQHF. The CDR3, as DNA: TGCGCCAGCAGCCAAGATCGGGGACAGCCCCAGCATTTT.

This clone was seen only a few times. This specimen includes other DNA sequences encoding the same CDR3. The J gene is TRBJ1-1, the V gene TRBV6-4; D is undetermined. The CDR3 has 13 residues. Germline-derived CDR1 and CDR2 are MRHNA and SNTAGT. The V end lost 3 bases, the J end lost 3 bases, and 8 bases lay between the germline ends. The CDR3 here is CASSEAGDTEAFF. Here the CDR3 DNA reads TGTGCCAGCAGTGAGGCCGGAGACACTGAAGCTTTCTTT.

The chain combines TRBV4-1 with TRBJ1-3; D ambiguous. Germline lookup yields CDR1 MGHRA and CDR2 YSYEKL. V was clipped by 0 bases and J by 1 base, with 7 bases between them. The CDR3 covers 15 residues. CDR3: CASSQDPVSGNTIYF. The CDR3 DNA reads TGCGCCAGCAGCCAAGATCCGGTTTCTGGAAACACCATATATTTT.

The chain is built from TRBV30 and TRBJ1-2; the D is unclear. This CDR3 has 14 amino acids. Germline assignment: CDR1 GTSNPN and CDR2 SVGIG (reference sequence). Trimming cost V 2 bases and J 2 bases, with 12 bases left between them. The CDR3 here is CAWSPGTRNYGYTF. CDR3 DNA sequence: TGTGCCTGGAGTCCGGGAACCAGGAACTATGGCTACACCTTC.

This chain links TRBV5-6 with TRBJ1-4, with D possibly matching TRBD1 (5 bases). The CDR3 covers 15 residues. Trimming shortened V by 4 bases and J by 5 bases, and 15 bases separated the two germline ends. The V gene's germline CDR1 is SGHDT and CDR2 YYEEEE. Written as DNA, the CDR3 is TGTGCCAGCAGCGCCAGACAGTTCGGAAATGAAAAACTGTTTTTT. Translation gives CASSARQFGNEKLFF.

V is TRBV5-5 and J is TRBJ2-5; 14 nucleotides match TRBD2. The CDR3 covers 17 residues. Germline lookup yields CDR1 SGHKS and CDR2 YYEKEE (reference sequence). Losses at the gene ends were 2 bases for V and 5 bases for J; bases not matched to a gene: 8. In DNA, the CDR3 is TGTGCCAGCAGCTTTAGACTAGCGGGGGGGCAGACCGAGACCCAGTACTTC. Translating gives CASSFRLAGGQTETQYF.

V gene TRBV15 combines with J gene TRBJ1-1; tentative D call: TRBD1 (6 bases). Trimming stripped 1 base from V and 4 bases from J, with 16 bases between. The V gene's germline CDR1 is LNHNV and CDR2 YYDKDF (reference sequence). The CDR3 has 16 residues. The CDR3 here is CATSRVGGASGTEAFF. The DNA of the CDR3 is TGTGCCACCAGCAGAGTAGGGGGGGCTTCGGGCACTGAAGCTTTCTTT.